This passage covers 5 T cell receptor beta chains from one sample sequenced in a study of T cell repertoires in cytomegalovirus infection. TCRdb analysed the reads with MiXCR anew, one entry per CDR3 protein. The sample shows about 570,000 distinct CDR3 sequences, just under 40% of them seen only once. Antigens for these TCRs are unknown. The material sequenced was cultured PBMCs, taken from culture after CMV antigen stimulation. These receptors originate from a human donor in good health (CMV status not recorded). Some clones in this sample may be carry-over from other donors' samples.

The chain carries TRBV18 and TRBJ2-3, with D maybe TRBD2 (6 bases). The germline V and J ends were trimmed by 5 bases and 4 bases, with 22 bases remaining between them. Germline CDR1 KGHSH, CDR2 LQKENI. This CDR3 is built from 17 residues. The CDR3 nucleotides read TGTGCCAGCTCAAAGACTAGGGATCGCCCCCTACCAGATACGCAGTATTTT. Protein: CASSKTRDRPLPDTQYF.

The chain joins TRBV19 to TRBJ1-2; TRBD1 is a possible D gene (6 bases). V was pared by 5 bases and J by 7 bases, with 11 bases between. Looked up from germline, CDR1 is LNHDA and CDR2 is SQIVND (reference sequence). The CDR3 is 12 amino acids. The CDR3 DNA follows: TGTGCCAGTAGTGGCAGGGGCCCTGGCTACACCTTC. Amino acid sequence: CASSGRGPGYTF. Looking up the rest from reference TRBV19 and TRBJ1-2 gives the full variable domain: DGGITQSPKYLFRKEGQNVTLSCEQNLNHDAMYWYRQDPGQGLRLIYYSQIVNDFQKGDIAEGYSVSREKKESFPLTVTSAQKNPTAFYLCASSGRGPGYTFGSGTRLTVV.

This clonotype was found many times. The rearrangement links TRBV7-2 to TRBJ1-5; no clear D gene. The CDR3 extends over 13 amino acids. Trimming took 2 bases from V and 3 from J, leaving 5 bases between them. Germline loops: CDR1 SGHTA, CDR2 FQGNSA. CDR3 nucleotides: TGTGCCAGCAGCTTATGGGACAATCAGCCCCAGCATTTT. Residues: CASSLWDNQPQHF.

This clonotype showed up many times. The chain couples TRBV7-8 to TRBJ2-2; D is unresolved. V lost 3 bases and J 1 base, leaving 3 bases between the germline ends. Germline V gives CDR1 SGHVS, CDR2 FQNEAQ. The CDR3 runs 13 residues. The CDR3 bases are TGTGCCAGCAGCTTTGGGAACACCGGGGAGCTGTTTTTT. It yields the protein CASSFGNTGELFF.

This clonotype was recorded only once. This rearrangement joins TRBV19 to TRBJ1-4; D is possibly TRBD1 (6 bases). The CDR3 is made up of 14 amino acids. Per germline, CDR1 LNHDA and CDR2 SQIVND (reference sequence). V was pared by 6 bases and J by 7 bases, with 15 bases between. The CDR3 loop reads CASRPTGPGEKLFF. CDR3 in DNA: TGTGCCAGTAGGCCGACAGGCCCAGGTGAAAAACTGTTTTTT.